What follows are 8 T cell receptor beta chains derived from one specimen sequenced in a study of CXCR3-negative and CXCR3-positive naive CD8 T cells. Broader study findings: CXCR3-expressing naive cells carried TRB CDR3s more hydrophobic than those of CXCR3-negative naive cells.

Antigens for these TCRs are unknown. Through 5' RACE with UMI labels, the TRB cDNA libraries were prepared. TCRdb reanalyzed the 5' RACE reads and collapses them to one entry per CDR3 protein, without DNA. The repertoire shows over 100,000 distinct CDR3 sequences; the top ten hold 0.4% to 0.5%. The sequenced sample was naive CXCR3+ CD8+ T cells from blood. Regarding subset: CD45RO-CCR7+CD27+CD95- naive CD8+ T cells expressing CXCR3 (TNR3+). The source of these receptors is a human donor in good health. Some clones in this sample may be carry-over from other donors' samples.

The chain combines TRBV5-1 with TRBJ2-7. CDR1 and CDR2 from the germline V gene are SGHRS and YFSETQ. The CDR3 totals 13 residues. CDR3: CASSLERVYEQYF.

The chain joins TRBV15 to TRBJ2-1; with no DNA, the TCRdb D assignment of TRBD2 cannot be verified. Germline loops: CDR1 LNHNV, CDR2 YYDKDF (reference sequence). This CDR3 is 17 amino acids long. CDR3 protein: CATSRNSLGGSYNEQFF.

V usage is TRBV4-1 and J usage is TRBJ2-2; TCRdb outputs TRBD1, but without DNA this stays unchecked. The CDR3 contains 16 residues. The V gene's germline CDR1 is MGHRA and CDR2 YSYEKL. CDR3 sequence: CASSASGGRNTGELFF.

The V gene is TRBV9, the J gene TRBJ2-5; checking the TCRdb D call of TRBD2 is not possible without DNA. Germline CDR1 reads SGDLS; CDR2 reads YYNGEE. The CDR3 loop spans 15 amino acids. This CDR3 is CASSTQLAGRETQYF.

The chain employs TRBV28 and TRBJ2-3; TCRdb's D call of TRBD2 is untestable without DNA. Germline V lookup: CDR1 MDHEN, CDR2 SYDVKM. The CDR3 covers 13 residues. CDR3 region: CASSLSGTDTQYF.

This sequence joins TRBV29-1 and TRBJ2-1; checking the TCRdb D call of TRBD2 is not possible without DNA. The CDR3 extends over 17 amino acids. Germline V gene lookup returns CDR1 SQVTM and CDR2 ANQGSEA. CDR3 region: CSAGTSGRVGLFGEQFF.

This chain links TRBV28 with TRBJ2-5; TCRdb outputs TRBD2, but without DNA this stays unchecked. Germline lookup yields CDR1 MDHEN and CDR2 SYDVKM. The CDR3 is made up of 17 amino acids. CDR3 in amino acids: CASSLGTSGMARETQYF.

The rearrangement joins TRBV7-3 to TRBJ2-1. CDR1 SGHTA and CDR2 FQGTGA come from the germline V gene. The CDR3 has 15 amino acids. The CDR3 reads CASSLTGTYYNEQFF.